The 2 T cell receptor beta chains listed next were all sequenced from one sample in a study of blood T cell repertoires in COVID-19. Produced via immunoSEQ multiplex PCR; TCRdb's table is partial and in-frame only. Here the sample spans approximately 250,000 clones, 80% to 95% being singletons. Sequenced: peripheral blood. Receptors originate from a man younger than 40 with COVID-19, enrolled during active disease.

The chain is built from TRBV19 and TRBJ1-1; D is perhaps TRBD1 (6 bases). Trimming removed 5 bases at V and 6 bases at J, with 10 bases between. CDR3 length: 12 residues. Germline V gives CDR1 LNHDA, CDR2 SQIVND (reference sequence). CDR3 residues: CASSLNRAEAFF. CDR3 sequence (DNA): TGTGCCAGTAGTCTAAACAGGGCTGAAGCTTTCTTT.

The chain carries TRBV6-4 and TRBJ2-7, with TRBD1 identical over 7 bases. CDR1 is MRHNA and CDR2 is SNTAGT in the germline V gene. The V and J ends lost 6 bases and 2 bases, in that order; junction bases with no gene match: 7. The CDR3 extends over 14 amino acids. The CDR3 region is CASRVGQIAYEQYF. The CDR3, as DNA: TGTGCCAGCAGGGTGGGACAGATAGCCTACGAGCAGTACTTC.